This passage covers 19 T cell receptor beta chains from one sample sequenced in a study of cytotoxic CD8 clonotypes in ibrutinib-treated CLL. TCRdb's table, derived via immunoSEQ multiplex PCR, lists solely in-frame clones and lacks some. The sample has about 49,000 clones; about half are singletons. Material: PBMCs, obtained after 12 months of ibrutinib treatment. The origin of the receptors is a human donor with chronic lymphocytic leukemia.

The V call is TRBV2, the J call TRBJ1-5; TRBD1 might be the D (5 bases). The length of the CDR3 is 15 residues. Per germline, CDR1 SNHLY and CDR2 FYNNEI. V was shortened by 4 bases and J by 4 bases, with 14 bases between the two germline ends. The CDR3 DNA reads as TGTGCCAGCAGTGCCCCCCCAGGGAGTAATCAGCCCCAGCATTTT. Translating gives CASSAPPGSNQPQHF. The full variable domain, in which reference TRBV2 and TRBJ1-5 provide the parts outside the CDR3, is EPEVTQTPSHQVTQMGQEVILRCVPISNHLYFYWYRQILGQKVEFLVSFYNNEISEKSEIFDDQFSVERPDGSNFTLKIRSTKLEDSAMYFCASSAPPGSNQPQHFGDGTRLSIL.

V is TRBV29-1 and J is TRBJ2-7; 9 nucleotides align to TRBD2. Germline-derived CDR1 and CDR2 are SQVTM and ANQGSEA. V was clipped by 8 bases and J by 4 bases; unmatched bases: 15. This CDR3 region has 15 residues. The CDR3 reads CSIYSGTSRKYEQYF. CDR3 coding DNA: TGCAGCATCTACTCGGGGACTAGCAGAAAGTACGAGCAGTACTTC.

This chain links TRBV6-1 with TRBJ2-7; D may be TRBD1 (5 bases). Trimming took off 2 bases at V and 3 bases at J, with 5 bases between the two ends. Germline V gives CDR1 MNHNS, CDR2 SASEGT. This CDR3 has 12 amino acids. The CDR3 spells CASSEQGYEQYF. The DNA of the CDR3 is TGTGCCAGCAGTGAACAGGGCTACGAGCAGTACTTC.

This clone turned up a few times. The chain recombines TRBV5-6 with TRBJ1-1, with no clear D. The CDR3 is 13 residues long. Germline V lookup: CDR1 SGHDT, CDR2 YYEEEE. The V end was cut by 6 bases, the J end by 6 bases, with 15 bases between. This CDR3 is CASTRAFEAEAFF. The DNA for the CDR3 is TGTGCCAGCACTAGGGCCTTCGAGGCTGAAGCTTTCTTT.

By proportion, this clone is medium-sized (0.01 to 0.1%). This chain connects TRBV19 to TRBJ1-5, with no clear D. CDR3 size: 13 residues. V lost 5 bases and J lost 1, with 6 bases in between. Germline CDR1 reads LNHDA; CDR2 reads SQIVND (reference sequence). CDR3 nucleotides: TGTGCCAGTAGTGGGATGAGCAATCAGCCCCAGCATTTT. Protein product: CASSGMSNQPQHF. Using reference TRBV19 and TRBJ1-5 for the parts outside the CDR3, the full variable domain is DGGITQSPKYLFRKEGQNVTLSCEQNLNHDAMYWYRQDPGQGLRLIYYSQIVNDFQKGDIAEGYSVSREKKESFPLTVTSAQKNPTAFYLCASSGMSNQPQHFGDGTRLSIL.

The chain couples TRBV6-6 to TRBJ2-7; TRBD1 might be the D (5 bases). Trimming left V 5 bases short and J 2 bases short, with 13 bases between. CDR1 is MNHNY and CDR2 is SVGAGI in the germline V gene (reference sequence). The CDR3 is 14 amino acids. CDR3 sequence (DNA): TGTGCCAGCAGTGTCAAGCTGGGGCCCTACGAGCAGTACTTC. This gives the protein CASSVKLGPYEQYF.

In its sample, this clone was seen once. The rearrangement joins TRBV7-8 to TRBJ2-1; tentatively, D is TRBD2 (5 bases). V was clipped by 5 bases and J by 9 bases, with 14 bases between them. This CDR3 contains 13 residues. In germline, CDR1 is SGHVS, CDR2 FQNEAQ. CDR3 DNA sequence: TGTGCCAGCAGCCTAAGCGAGGGCGGTGAGCAGTTCTTC. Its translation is CASSLSEGGEQFF.

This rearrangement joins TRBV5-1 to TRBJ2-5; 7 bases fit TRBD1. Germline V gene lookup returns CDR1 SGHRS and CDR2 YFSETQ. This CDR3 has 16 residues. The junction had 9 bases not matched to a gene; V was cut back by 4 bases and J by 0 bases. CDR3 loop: CASSPSDRPYQETQYF. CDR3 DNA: TGCGCCAGCAGCCCCTCGGACAGGCCGTACCAAGAGACCCAGTACTTC.

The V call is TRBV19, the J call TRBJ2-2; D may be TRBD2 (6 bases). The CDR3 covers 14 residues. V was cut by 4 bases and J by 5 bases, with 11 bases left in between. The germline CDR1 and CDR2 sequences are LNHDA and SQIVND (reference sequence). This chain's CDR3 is CASSSGAQTGELFF. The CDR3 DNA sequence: TGTGCCAGTAGTAGCGGGGCTCAAACCGGGGAGCTGTTTTTT.

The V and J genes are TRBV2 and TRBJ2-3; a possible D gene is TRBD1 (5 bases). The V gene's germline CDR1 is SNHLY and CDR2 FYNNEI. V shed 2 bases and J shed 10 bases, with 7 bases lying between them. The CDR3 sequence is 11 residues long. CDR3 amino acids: CASSEPGPQYF. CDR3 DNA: TGTGCCAGCAGTGAACCAGGGCCGCAGTATTTT.

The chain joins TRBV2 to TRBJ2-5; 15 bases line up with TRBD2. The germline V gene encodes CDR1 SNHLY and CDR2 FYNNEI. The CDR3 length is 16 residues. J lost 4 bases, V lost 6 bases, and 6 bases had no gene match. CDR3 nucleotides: TGTGCCAGCAGCGGGGGACTAGCGGGAGGAGGAGAGACCCAGTACTTC. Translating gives CASSGGLAGGGETQYF.

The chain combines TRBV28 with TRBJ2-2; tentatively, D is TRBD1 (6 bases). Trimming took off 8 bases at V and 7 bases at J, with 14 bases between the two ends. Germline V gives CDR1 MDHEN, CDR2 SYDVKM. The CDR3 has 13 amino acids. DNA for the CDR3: TGTGCCAGCTCTCAGGGGAAGAGCGGGGAGCTGTTTTTT. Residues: CASSQGKSGELFF.

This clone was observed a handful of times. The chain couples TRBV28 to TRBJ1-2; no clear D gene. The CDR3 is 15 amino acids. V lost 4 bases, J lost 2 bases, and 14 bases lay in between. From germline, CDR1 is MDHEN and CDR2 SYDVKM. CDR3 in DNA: TGTGCCAGCAGTTCCGGATCGGAGCCGAACTATGGCTACACCTTC. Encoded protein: CASSSGSEPNYGYTF.

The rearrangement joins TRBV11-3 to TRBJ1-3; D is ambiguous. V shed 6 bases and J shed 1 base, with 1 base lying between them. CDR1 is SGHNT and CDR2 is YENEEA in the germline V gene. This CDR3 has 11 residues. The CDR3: CASRSGNTIYF. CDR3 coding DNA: TGTGCCAGCAGGTCTGGAAACACCATATATTTT.

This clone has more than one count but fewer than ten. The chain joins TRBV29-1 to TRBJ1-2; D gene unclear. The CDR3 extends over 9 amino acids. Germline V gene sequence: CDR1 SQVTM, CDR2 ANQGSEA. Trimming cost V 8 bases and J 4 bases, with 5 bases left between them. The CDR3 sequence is CSTGYGYTF. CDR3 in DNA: TGCAGCACCGGCTATGGCTACACCTTC.

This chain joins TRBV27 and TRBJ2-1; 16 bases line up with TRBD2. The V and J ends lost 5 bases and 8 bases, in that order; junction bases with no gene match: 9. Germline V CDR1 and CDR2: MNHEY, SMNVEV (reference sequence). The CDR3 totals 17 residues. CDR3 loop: CASSQNPGLAGGYEQFF. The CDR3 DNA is TGTGCCAGCAGTCAAAATCCGGGACTAGCGGGAGGGTATGAGCAGTTCTTC.

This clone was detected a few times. The CDR3 sequence is CASSQARGASGYTF. Written as DNA, the CDR3 is TGTGCCAGCAGCCAAGCCCGGGGAGCAAGTGGCTACACCTTC. The chain recombines TRBV14 with TRBJ1-2; D is ambiguous. The CDR3 is made up of 14 amino acids. Germline CDR1 is SGHDN and CDR2 is FVKESK. With 1 base removed from V and 7 bases from J, the gap between germline ends came to 13 bases.

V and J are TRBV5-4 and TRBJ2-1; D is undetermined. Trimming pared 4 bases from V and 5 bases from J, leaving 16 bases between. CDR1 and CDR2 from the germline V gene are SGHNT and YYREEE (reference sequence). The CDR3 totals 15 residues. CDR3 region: CASSPQLGRNNEQFF. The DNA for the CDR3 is TGTGCCAGCAGCCCACAGCTGGGCAGGAACAATGAGCAGTTCTTC.

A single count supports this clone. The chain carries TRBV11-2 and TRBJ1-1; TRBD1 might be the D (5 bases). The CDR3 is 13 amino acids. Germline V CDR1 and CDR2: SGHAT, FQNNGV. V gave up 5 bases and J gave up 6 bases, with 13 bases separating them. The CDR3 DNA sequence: TGTGCCAGCAGCAAGCAGGGTTGGGCTGAAGCTTTCTTT. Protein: CASSKQGWAEAFF.